The 28 T cell receptor beta chains below come from one sample, sequenced in a study of blood T cell repertoires in COVID-19. Measured with immunoSEQ multiplex PCR; TCRdb has only the in-frame clones, and not every one. Of approximately 300,000 clones in the sample, roughly nine tenths were seen once. Sequencing input: peripheral blood. These receptors originate from a woman in her 50s who had recovered from COVID-19.

The chain recombines TRBV18 with TRBJ2-7; perhaps TRBD2 as D (5 bases). Trimming left V 3 bases short and J 3 bases short, with 15 bases between. CDR3 size: 15 residues. The V gene's germline CDR1 is KGHSH and CDR2 LQKENI. CDR3 loop: CASSPRGPEGYEQYF. CDR3 sequence (DNA): TGTGCCAGCTCACCTAGAGGGCCAGAGGGCTACGAGCAGTACTTC.

This clone was observed once. The rearrangement uses TRBV28 and TRBJ1-1; TRBD1 might be the D (6 bases). Germline CDR1 and CDR2: MDHEN and SYDVKM. This CDR3 comprises 14 residues. Between the trimmed V and J ends, which lost 3 bases and 0 bases, there was a span of 8 bases. The CDR3 DNA is TGTGCCAGCAGTTTCGGACAGCTGAACACTGAAGCTTTCTTT. It encodes CASSFGQLNTEAFF. Full variable domain (remainder filled in from reference TRBV28 and TRBJ1-1): DVKVTQSSRYLVKRTGEKVFLECVQDMDHENMFWYRQDPGLGLRLIYFSYDVKMKEKGDIPEGYSVSREKKERFSLILESASTNQTSMYLCASSFGQLNTEAFFGQGTRLTVV.

The chain has TRBV7-6 and TRBJ1-6; D not resolved. In germline, CDR1 is SGHVS, CDR2 FNYEAQ. The CDR3 totals 15 residues. Trimming cost V 5 bases and J 7 bases, with 15 bases left between them. CDR3 in amino acids: CASSREIAENSPLHF. The DNA for the CDR3 is TGTGCCAGCAGCCGAGAGATAGCCGAAAATTCACCCCTCCACTTT. Variable domain in full (rest from reference TRBV7-6 and TRBJ1-6): GAGVSQSPRYKVTKRGQDVALRCDPISGHVSLYWYRQALGQGPEFLTYFNYEAQQDKSGLPNDRFSAERPEGSISTLTIQRTEQRDSAMYRCASSREIAENSPLHFGNGTRLTVT.

For the CDR3, the DNA is TGCAGCGTTGGTGGGGAGACGAACACTGAAGCTTTCTTT. Residues: CSVGGETNTEAFF. The chain joins TRBV29-1 to TRBJ1-1; D is ambiguous. The V and J ends lost 4 bases and 1 base respectively, with 10 bases between them. The CDR3 contains 13 residues. Germline V gives CDR1 SQVTM, CDR2 ANQGSEA.

The chain is built from TRBV19 and TRBJ1-5; D remains ambiguous. The length of the CDR3 is 14 residues. V dropped 6 bases and J dropped 0 bases, with 9 bases sitting between them. The germline V gene encodes CDR1 LNHDA and CDR2 SQIVND (reference sequence). The CDR3 sequence: CASSERASNQPQHF. The DNA for the CDR3 is TGTGCCAGTAGCGAGAGGGCTAGCAATCAGCCCCAGCATTTT.

V is TRBV5-1 and J is TRBJ2-5; 7 bases agree with TRBD2. The trim removed 3 bases at V and 5 bases at J, leaving 4 bases unmatched. CDR3 length: 13 amino acids. CDR1 is SGHRS and CDR2 is YFSETQ in the germline V gene. Here the CDR3 reads CASSSLARETQYF. The CDR3 DNA is TGCGCCAGCAGCTCACTAGCGCGGGAGACCCAGTACTTC.

The rearrangement joins TRBV28 to TRBJ1-5; 8 bases are a match to TRBD1. This CDR3 spans 15 amino acids. Germline V gives CDR1 MDHEN, CDR2 SYDVKM. V was clipped by 3 bases and J by 3 bases; unmatched bases: 4. This CDR3 reads CASSFTGGFNQPQHF. For the CDR3, the DNA is TGTGCCAGCAGTTTTACAGGGGGGTTCAATCAGCCCCAGCATTTT.

The chain has TRBV6-5 and TRBJ1-1; no clear D gene. The CDR3 length is 13 residues. Germline V gene sequence: CDR1 MNHEY, CDR2 SVGAGI. V dropped 4 bases and J dropped 3 bases, with 9 bases sitting between them. CDR3 in amino acids: CASSSDGDTEAFF. CDR3 DNA: TGTGCCAGCAGTTCAGATGGTGACACTGAAGCTTTCTTT.

The chain joins TRBV30 to TRBJ2-7; 9 positions agree with TRBD1. CDR1 and CDR2 (germline): GTSNPN, SVGIG (reference sequence). The CDR3 has 13 amino acids. Trimming cost V 5 bases and J 7 bases; bases outside gene matches: 9. The CDR3 coding sequence is TGTGCCTGGGCCGGACAGGGGTTGCGGGAGCAGTACTTC. Translated: CAWAGQGLREQYF. The full variable domain, rest sourced from reference TRBV30 and TRBJ2-7, is SQTIHQWPATLVQPVGSPLSLECTVEGTSNPNLYWYRQAAGRGLQLLFYSVGIGQISSEVPQNLSASRPQDRQFILSSKKLLLSDSGFYLCAWAGQGLREQYFGPGTRLTVT.

This clone was seen only once. V usage is TRBV9 and J usage is TRBJ2-1; D is possibly TRBD2 (5 bases). CDR3 length: 16 amino acids. Deletions cut 0 bases from V and 4 bases from J, with 14 bases between. Germline values: CDR1 SGDLS, CDR2 YYNGEE. The DNA of the CDR3 is TGTGCCAGCAGCGTAGGAGCGGCGGGCAGGTACAATGAGCAGTTCTTC. It codes for CASSVGAAGRYNEQFF.

This chain joins TRBV2 and TRBJ1-1; a possible D gene is TRBD1 (6 bases). Looked up from germline, CDR1 is SNHLY and CDR2 is FYNNEI. This CDR3 has 15 residues. Between the trimmed V and J ends, which lost 2 bases and 1 base, there was a span of 11 bases. In nucleotides, the CDR3 is TGTGCCAGCAGTGAATGGGGGCGGAGGAACACTGAAGCTTTCTTT. Its translation is CASSEWGRRNTEAFF. The complete variable domain, with remaining parts taken from reference TRBV2 and TRBJ1-1, reads EPEVTQTPSHQVTQMGQEVILRCVPISNHLYFYWYRQILGQKVEFLVSFYNNEISEKSEIFDDQFSVERPDGSNFTLKIRSTKLEDSAMYFCASSEWGRRNTEAFFGQGTRLTVV.

The chain combines TRBV7-9 with TRBJ1-1, with TRBD1 as a possible D gene (5 bases). V lost 3 bases, J lost 7 bases, and 9 bases lay in between. This CDR3 comprises 12 residues. Germline V gene lookup returns CDR1 SEHNR and CDR2 FQNEAQ (reference sequence). CDR3 residues: CASSLGRVEAFF. In DNA, the CDR3 is TGTGCCAGCAGCTTGGGCAGGGTTGAAGCTTTCTTT.

This chain joins TRBV5-1 and TRBJ1-5; D is undetermined. The CDR3 totals 15 residues. The V end was cut by 6 bases, the J end by 6 bases, with 19 bases between. Per germline, CDR1 SGHRS and CDR2 YFSETQ. The DNA for the CDR3 is TGCGCCAGCACCCCTTTGCCGGGATCGAGTCAGCCCCAGCATTTT. It specifies CASTPLPGSSQPQHF.

In this sample, this clone turned up once. The chain has TRBV6-5 and TRBJ1-2, with D possibly matching TRBD1 (6 bases). CDR3 length: 14 residues. Trimming shortened V by 4 bases and J by 6 bases, and 15 bases separated the two germline ends. Per the germline V gene, CDR1 is MNHEY and CDR2 is SVGAGI. CDR3 coding DNA: TGTGCCAGCAGTTCCAAACAGGGAAGGGATGGCTACACCTTC. As protein: CASSSKQGRDGYTF.

V and J are TRBV7-9 and TRBJ2-7; 7 positions match TRBD2. The CDR3 covers 13 residues. Trimming at V came to 5 bases and at J to 7 bases, leaving 8 bases not matched to a gene. The germline V gene encodes CDR1 SEHNR and CDR2 FQNEAQ (reference sequence). This CDR3 reads CASSHPQRGEQYF. The CDR3 DNA reads TGTGCCAGCAGCCACCCCCAGCGGGGTGAGCAGTACTTC.

DNA of the CDR3: TGTGCCTGGAGTGTACATGGCCTCTATGGCTACACCTTC. This codes for CAWSVHGLYGYTF. The rearrangement uses TRBV30 and TRBJ1-2; D is undetermined. The CDR3 loop spans 13 amino acids. Germline lookup yields CDR1 GTSNPN and CDR2 SVGIG (reference sequence). The V and J ends lost 0 bases and 4 bases respectively, with 9 bases between them.

J is TRBJ2-5 and V is TRBV29-1; D is unresolved. This CDR3 spans 11 amino acids. V shed 7 bases and J shed 5 bases, with 11 bases lying between them. The germline V gene has CDR1 SQVTM and CDR2 ANQGSEA. The DNA of the CDR3 is TGCAGCGCCGAGGTTGGTGAGACCCAGTACTTC. Amino acids: CSAEVGETQYF.

This rearrangement joins TRBV4-2 to TRBJ1-5; TRBD1 is a possible D gene (6 bases). The CDR3 has 14 amino acids. Trimming pared 5 bases from V and 6 bases from J, leaving 14 bases between. Germline lookup yields CDR1 LGHNA and CDR2 YNFKEQ. CDR3 bases: TGTGCCAGCAGCTTTTTTGGGGGCGGTCAGCCCCAGCATTTT. It translates to CASSFFGGGQPQHF.

The CDR3 DNA is TGTGCCAGCAGCAGGGGGCATGGCTACACCTTC. This sequence encodes CASSRGHGYTF. V is TRBV19 and J is TRBJ1-2; 8 bases are a match to TRBD1. Unmatched junction bases numbered 3, after V lost 9 bases and J lost 6 bases. The CDR3 spans 11 residues. Germline CDR1 is LNHDA and CDR2 is SQIVND (reference sequence).

V usage is TRBV7-6 and J usage is TRBJ2-1, with 7 bases that match TRBD2. Germline lookup yields CDR1 SGHVS and CDR2 FNYEAQ. V lost 0 bases, J lost 0 bases, and 5 bases stayed unmatched. There are 17 residues in the CDR3. The CDR3 loop is CASSLASGYLSYNEQFF. CDR3 DNA: TGTGCCAGCAGCTTAGCTAGCGGGTACCTCTCCTACAATGAGCAGTTCTTC.

The V call is TRBV15, the J call TRBJ1-5; TRBD1 agrees at 9 bases. J lost 4 bases, V lost 6 bases, and 7 bases had no gene match. CDR1 is LNHNV, CDR2 YYDKDF, per germline (reference sequence). CDR3 length: 15 residues. The CDR3, as DNA: TGTGCCACCAGTCAGGACAGGGGACTAAATCAGCCCCAGCATTTT. Protein product: CATSQDRGLNQPQHF. The complete variable domain, with remaining parts taken from reference TRBV15 and TRBJ1-5, reads DAMVIQNPRYQVTQFGKPVTLSCSQTLNHNVMYWYQQKSSQAPKLLFHYYDKDFNNEADTPDNFQSRRPNTSFCFLDIRSPGLGDTAMYLCATSQDRGLNQPQHFGDGTRLSIL.

This chain joins TRBV6-5 and TRBJ1-4; D is undetermined. The CDR3 totals 14 residues. The germline V gene encodes CDR1 MNHEY and CDR2 SVGAGI. Trimming stripped 5 bases from V and 0 bases from J, with 7 bases between. This CDR3 reads CASSRGATNEKLFF. The CDR3 DNA is TGTGCCAGCAGTAGAGGAGCAACTAATGAAAAACTGTTTTTT.

This sequence joins TRBV7-9 and TRBJ1-6; 7 positions match TRBD1. CDR3 length: 17 amino acids. CDR1 and CDR2 (germline): SEHNR, FQNEAQ (reference sequence). V was pared by 5 bases and J by 8 bases, with 15 bases of the junction left unmatched. The CDR3 nucleotides read TGTGCCAGCAGCCCATCCCTTACAGGGGCTTCTGATTCACCCCTCCACTTT. It yields the protein CASSPSLTGASDSPLHF.

The rearrangement joins TRBV11-2 to TRBJ2-7, with D perhaps matching TRBD1 (6 bases). In germline, CDR1 is SGHAT, CDR2 FQNNGV. CDR3 length: 15 amino acids. The ends were cut back, 4 bases at V and 6 bases at J, with 19 bases in the middle. CDR3 amino acids: CASSSRGGMGIEQYF. CDR3 nucleotides: TGTGCCAGCAGCTCGCGAGGGGGAATGGGCATCGAGCAGTACTTC.

The chain employs TRBV28 and TRBJ1-5, with D hard to call. The CDR3 loop spans 11 amino acids. Trimming removed 2 bases at V and 9 bases at J, with 5 bases between. Germline V gene sequence: CDR1 MDHEN, CDR2 SYDVKM. CDR3 region: CASSLGPPQHF. For the CDR3, the DNA is TGTGCCAGCAGTTTAGGCCCGCCCCAGCATTTT. Drawing the rest from reference TRBV28 and TRBJ1-5, the complete variable domain is DVKVTQSSRYLVKRTGEKVFLECVQDMDHENMFWYRQDPGLGLRLIYFSYDVKMKEKGDIPEGYSVSREKKERFSLILESASTNQTSMYLCASSLGPPQHFGDGTRLSIL.

Comment on this clone: Other DNA sequences in the same sample also yield this CDR3. V gene TRBV18 combines with J gene TRBJ2-5, with D tentatively TRBD2 (5 bases). From germline, CDR1 is KGHSH and CDR2 LQKENI. There are 12 residues in the CDR3. V was shortened by 3 bases and J by 4 bases, with 6 bases between the two germline ends. The CDR3 spells CASSPRGETQYF. DNA for the CDR3: TGTGCCAGCTCACCCCGGGGAGAGACCCAGTACTTC. Together with reference TRBV18 and TRBJ2-5, the CDR3 gives the full variable domain: NAGVMQNPRHLVRRRGQEARLRCSPMKGHSHVYWYRQLPEEGLKFMVYLQKENIIDESGMPKERFSAEFPKEGPSILRIQQVVRGDSAAYFCASSPRGETQYFGPGTRLLVL.

This clone was seen more than once but under ten times. The J gene is TRBJ1-2, the V gene TRBV7-9; D remains ambiguous. Trimming shortened V by 4 bases and J by 5 bases, and 20 bases separated the two germline ends. Germline CDR1 is SEHNR and CDR2 is FQNEAQ (reference sequence). The CDR3 extends over 16 amino acids. The DNA of the CDR3 is TGTGCCAGCAGCTCTCAATCGGGAGGATCTGGATATGGCTACACCTTC. The encoded protein is CASSSQSGGSGYGYTF.

This clone was counted between two and nine times. The chain employs TRBV7-3 and TRBJ1-1, with 8 nucleotides matching TRBD1. The ends lost 5 bases at V and 6 bases at J; junction bases unmatched: 5. CDR1 and CDR2 (germline): SGHTA, FQGTGA. The CDR3 totals 13 residues. CDR3 residues: CASSASTGAEAFF. The CDR3 DNA follows: TGTGCCAGCAGCGCTTCGACAGGGGCTGAAGCTTTCTTT.